These T cell receptor beta chains were read from a single sample in a study of OX40 agonist ivuxolimab in advanced cancers. Profiling relied on immunoSEQ multiplex PCR, and the TCRdb table lists in-frame clones only, not all of them. Here the sample spans approximately 69,000 clones, 90% being singletons. Sequenced here: CD4+ or CD8+ T cells sorted from blood, sampled in a trial of the OX40 agonist ivuxolimab. Receptors were obtained from an adult with an advanced solid tumor such as melanoma, head and neck, liver or kidney cancer. The CDR3 runs from the conserved cysteine through the conserved F or W. The D gene is left open where the match is weak. Clone sizes are given selectively: once, few, many, or a class where the clone is expanded.

-	TRBV5-1	-	TRBJ2-3	TGCGCCAGCAGCTTCCAGGGGTCGACAGATACGCAGTATTTT	CASSFQGSTDTQYF
-	TRBV5-1	TRBD2	TRBJ2-3	TGCGCCAGCAGCTTGGATGCAGCGGGATCCTCAGATACGCAGTATTTT	CASSLDAAGSSDTQYF
-	TRBV5-1	TRBD1	TRBJ1-2	TGCGCCAGCAGGGCCGGGACAGGGGTCATCTATGGCTACACCTTC	CASRAGTGVIYGYTF
-	TRBV6-5	-	TRBJ1-4	TGTGCCAGCAGACGGACCGCAACTAATGAAAAACTGTTTTTT	CASRRTATNEKLFF
-	TRBV28	TRBD1	TRBJ2-5	TGTGCCAGCAGTTCTGGACAGGGCCGATTAGAGACCCAGTACTTC	CASSSGQGRLETQYF
-	TRBV4-1	-	TRBJ2-3	TGCGCCAGCAGCCCGGGTCTGATGGGAGATACGCAGTATTTT	CASSPGLMGDTQYF
once	TRBV19	-	TRBJ2-2	TGTGCCACCCGCCTAACTTTTTCCTCCGGGGAGCTGTTTTTT	CATRLTFSSGELFF
-	TRBV5-6	-	TRBJ2-7	TGTGCCAGCAGCTTAGGGGGTTACGAGCAGTACTTC	CASSLGGYEQYF
-	TRBV5-4	TRBD1	TRBJ2-7	TGTGCCAGCACCCCGAGGGGACAGGGTTCCTACGAGCAGTACTTC	CASTPRGQGSYEQYF
once	TRBV5-1	TRBD2	TRBJ2-1	TGCGCCAGCGGCAAGACTAGCGGGAGGTACAATGAGCAGTTCTTC	CASGKTSGRYNEQFF
-	TRBV11-2	TRBD1	TRBJ2-2	TGTGCCAGCACCGACAGGGGCTACACCGGGGAGCTGTTTTTT	CASTDRGYTGELFF
-	TRBV6-1	-	TRBJ1-1	TGTGCCAGCACAGTAGTGCCCGGAACGAACACTGAAGCTTTCTTT	CASTVVPGTNTEAFF
-	TRBV18	-	TRBJ2-3	TGTGCCAGCTCAATAGGGACAACTAGCACAGATACGCAGTATTTT	CASSIGTTSTDTQYF
-	TRBV7-2	TRBD1	TRBJ1-1	TGTGCCAGCAGCTTTACAGGGGGCGGTTACACTGAAGCTTTCTTT	CASSFTGGGYTEAFF
-	TRBV7-3	TRBD2	TRBJ2-1	TGTGCCAGCAGCGGCGGGGGCTCCTACAATGAGCAGTTCTTC	CASSGGGSYNEQFF
-	TRBV5-1	-	TRBJ2-5	TGCGCCAGCAGCCGGATAAGGCGGGAGACCCAGTACTTC	CASSRIRRETQYF
-	TRBV14	-	TRBJ1-4	TGTGCCAGCAGCCAAGATCCAGGGTTTCGGGAAAAACTGTTTTTT	CASSQDPGFREKLFF
-	TRBV7-3	-	TRBJ2-3	TGTGCCAGCAGCTTCGGGGCAGGGACCTCCACAGATACGCAGTATTTT	CASSFGAGTSTDTQYF
-	TRBV15	TRBD2	TRBJ2-7	TGTGCCACCTCAACCGGGACTAGCGTCCTCTACGAGCAGTACTTC	CATSTGTSVLYEQYF
-	TRBV6-5	TRBD1	TRBJ1-1	TGTGCCAGCGGCGAACAGGGGGGCACTGAAGCTTTCTTT	CASGEQGGTEAFF
-	TRBV4-3	TRBD2	TRBJ2-7	TGCGCCAGCAGCCACGGGGAGGGCTACGAGCAGTACTTC	CASSHGEGYEQYF
-	TRBV18	TRBD1	TRBJ2-2	TGTGCCAGCTCGGTCGGGACAGTCGGCGCCGGGGAGCTGTTTTTT	CASSVGTVGAGELFF
-	TRBV9	TRBD2	TRBJ2-2	TGTGCCAGCAGCGTAGAGGCTAGCGGTACCGGGGAGCTGTTTTTT	CASSVEASGTGELFF
-	TRBV6-5	TRBD2	TRBJ2-7	TGTGCCAGCAGTTACCAAGCGGGAAGGGCCTACGAGCAGTACTTC	CASSYQAGRAYEQYF
-	TRBV5-6	TRBD1	TRBJ2-7	TGTGCCAGCAGCCACACCTCCGGGACAGCTTCCTACGAGCAGTACTTC	CASSHTSGTASYEQYF
-	TRBV5-5	-	TRBJ1-2	TGTGCCAGCCAGAACACCCCAGCCATCTATGGCTACACCTTC	CASQNTPAIYGYTF
-	TRBV20-1	TRBD2	TRBJ2-1	TGCAGTGTTCTAGCGGGAGCTGAGCAGTTCTTC	CSVLAGAEQFF
-	TRBV7-3	-	TRBJ1-1	TGTGCCAGCAGCTTATCCGGGAACACTGAAGCTTTCTTT	CASSLSGNTEAFF
once	TRBV15	-	TRBJ2-6	TGTGCCACCCTTGATTCGGGGGCCAACGTCCTGACTTTC	CATLDSGANVLTF
-	TRBV7-2	-	TRBJ1-5	TGTGCCAGCAGCTCTTGGATGAGTCCCAATCAGCCCCAGCATTTT	CASSSWMSPNQPQHF
-	TRBV11-3	-	TRBJ1-1	TGTGCCAGCAGCTCGACCGGGACAAAGAACACTGAAGCTTTCTTT	CASSSTGTKNTEAFF
-	TRBV7-2	TRBD1	TRBJ2-3	TGTGCCAGCAACCGGGACAGGGGCACAGATACGCAGTATTTT	CASNRDRGTDTQYF
-	TRBV4-1	-	TRBJ2-7	TGCGCCAGCAGCCTGGACAGTTCCTACGAGCAGTACTTC	CASSLDSSYEQYF
once	TRBV13	-	TRBJ2-3	TGTGCCAGCAGCTCAACCCGGAGGGCCGGGCCCACAGATACGCAGTATTTT	CASSSTRRAGPTDTQYF
-	TRBV7-8	-	TRBJ1-5	TGTGCCAGCAGCTTTCTCCAGGAAAATCAGCCCCAGCATTTT	CASSFLQENQPQHF
-	TRBV15	-	TRBJ1-5	TGTGCCACCAGCAGAGATCAGCGGGAGGCCCAGCATTTT	CATSRDQREAQHF
-	TRBV7-3	-	TRBJ2-7	TGTGCCAGCAGCTGGCCGAGACTAGTGGGGCCCCACGAGCAGTACTTC	CASSWPRLVGPHEQYF
-	TRBV6-5	TRBD2	TRBJ2-7	TGTGCCAGCAGTTACGCCGGACTAGCGGGAGCATACGAGCAGTACTTC	CASSYAGLAGAYEQYF
few	TRBV6-1	-	TRBJ1-2	TGTGCCAGCAGGGGTAGCTATGGCTACACCTTC	CASRGSYGYTF
-	TRBV5-4	TRBD2	TRBJ2-1	TGTGCCAGCAGGGGCGGACTAGCGGGAACCGGATACAATGAGCAGTTCTTC	CASRGGLAGTGYNEQFF
-	TRBV7-8	-	TRBJ1-6	TGTGCCAGCAGCTTAGATTCGGGGAAGCCCCTCCACTTT	CASSLDSGKPLHF
-	TRBV7-3	TRBD1	TRBJ1-2	TGTGCCAGCAGCCCACGTCCGGGACAGGGCGGTGGCTACACCTTC	CASSPRPGQGGGYTF
-	TRBV7-9	-	TRBJ1-2	TGTGCCAGCAGCGAGGGACCGAGCTATGGCTACACCTTC	CASSEGPSYGYTF
-	TRBV28	-	TRBJ2-5	TGTGCCAGCAGTTCTCGGACTCTCGATCTCCAAGAGACCCAGTACTTC	CASSSRTLDLQETQYF
-	TRBV18	TRBD2	TRBJ2-1	TGTGCCAGCTCACCAACAGCGGGAGCTTTGCAGTTATATGAGCAGTTCTTC	CASSPTAGALQLYEQFF
-	TRBV28	-	TRBJ1-5	TGTGCCAGCAGACAGGCTAATCAGCCCCAGCATTTT	CASRQANQPQHF
-	TRBV14	TRBD1	TRBJ1-1	TGTGCCAGCAGCGCCAGACAGGGAGTGGGGGCTGAAGCTTTCTTT	CASSARQGVGAEAFF
-	TRBV19	-	TRBJ1-4	TGTGCCAGTAGTAATCTGGGCGGTAATGAAAAACTGTTTTTT	CASSNLGGNEKLFF
-	TRBV5-4	-	TRBJ2-1	TGTGCCAGCAGCCCTAGGGGTCTCTACAATGAGCAGTTCTTC	CASSPRGLYNEQFF
-	TRBV6-6	-	TRBJ1-3	TGTGCCAGCAGTTACGGCGTAGCAGCCGCCACCATATATTTT	CASSYGVAAATIYF
-	TRBV18	TRBD2	TRBJ2-7	TGTGCCAGCTCACCCCAGACTAGCGGGAGCTCCTACGAGCAGTACTTC	CASSPQTSGSSYEQYF
-	TRBV5-1	TRBD2	TRBJ2-1	TGCGCCAGCAGCTTGGGGGCACTAGCGGGAGGGCCGGTTGAGCAGTTCTTC	CASSLGALAGGPVEQFF
-	TRBV2	TRBD1	TRBJ1-2	TGTGCCACCAAGGGAGCAGGGGGTCTTTCTGGCTACACCTTC	CATKGAGGLSGYTF
once	TRBV7-9	-	TRBJ2-1	TGTGCCAGCAGCTTCTACGGGAGAGGCTCCTACAATGAGCAGTTCTTC	CASSFYGRGSYNEQFF
-	TRBV12-5	-	TRBJ2-7	TGTGCTAGTGGTTCCCTAGGGGGGGACGAGCAGTACTTC	CASGSLGGDEQYF
-	TRBV29-1	-	TRBJ2-3	TGCAGCGTTGGAAGGGACACAGATACGCAGTATTTT	CSVGRDTDTQYF
-	TRBV10-3	TRBD1	TRBJ1-6	TGTGCCATCAGTGAGCCGGGACAGAATAATTCACCCCTCCACTTT	CAISEPGQNNSPLHF
-	TRBV7-2	TRBD2	TRBJ2-1	TGTGCCAGCAGCTTAGTAGGCCTAGCGGGAGAGAATGAGCAGTTCTTC	CASSLVGLAGENEQFF
once	TRBV29-1	-	TRBJ2-1	TGCAGCGTTGAACACACTAGGCGGGGATACAATGAGCAGTTCTTC	CSVEHTRRGYNEQFF
once	TRBV19	TRBD1	TRBJ1-2	TGTGCCAGTAGTCCACGGGACAGGGCCTATGGCTACACCTTC	CASSPRDRAYGYTF